This T cell receptor (beta chain) was retrieved from a study of T cell repertoires in cytomegalovirus infection. Study-wide context: An indication of both CMV infection and matching HLA type came from public TCR beta signatures. Study-level findings and limits: CMV-specific TCR beta clonotypes restricted by HLA-C dominated the ex vivo response.

With 4 bases removed from V and 10 bases from J, the gap between germline ends came to 11 bases. Germline CDR1 is MDHEN and CDR2 is SYDVKM. This CDR3 is built from 11 residues. TCRdb used MiXCR to reprocess the reads, holding one entry per CDR3 protein. The table lists approximately 140,000 distinct CDR3 sequences, approximately 9.2% of them singletons, with about 9.4% in the top ten. This clonotype was detected many times. The antigen remains undetermined. This clonotype was sampled from a human donor in good health (CMV status not recorded). Some clones in this sample may be carry-over from other donors' samples. V is TRBV28 and J is TRBJ2-7; TRBD2 might be the D (6 bases). Sequencing was carried out using PBMCs. CDR3 sequence: CASSSGVLQYF. The CDR3 DNA follows: TGTGCCAGCAGTTCGGGGGTACTTCAGTACTTC.